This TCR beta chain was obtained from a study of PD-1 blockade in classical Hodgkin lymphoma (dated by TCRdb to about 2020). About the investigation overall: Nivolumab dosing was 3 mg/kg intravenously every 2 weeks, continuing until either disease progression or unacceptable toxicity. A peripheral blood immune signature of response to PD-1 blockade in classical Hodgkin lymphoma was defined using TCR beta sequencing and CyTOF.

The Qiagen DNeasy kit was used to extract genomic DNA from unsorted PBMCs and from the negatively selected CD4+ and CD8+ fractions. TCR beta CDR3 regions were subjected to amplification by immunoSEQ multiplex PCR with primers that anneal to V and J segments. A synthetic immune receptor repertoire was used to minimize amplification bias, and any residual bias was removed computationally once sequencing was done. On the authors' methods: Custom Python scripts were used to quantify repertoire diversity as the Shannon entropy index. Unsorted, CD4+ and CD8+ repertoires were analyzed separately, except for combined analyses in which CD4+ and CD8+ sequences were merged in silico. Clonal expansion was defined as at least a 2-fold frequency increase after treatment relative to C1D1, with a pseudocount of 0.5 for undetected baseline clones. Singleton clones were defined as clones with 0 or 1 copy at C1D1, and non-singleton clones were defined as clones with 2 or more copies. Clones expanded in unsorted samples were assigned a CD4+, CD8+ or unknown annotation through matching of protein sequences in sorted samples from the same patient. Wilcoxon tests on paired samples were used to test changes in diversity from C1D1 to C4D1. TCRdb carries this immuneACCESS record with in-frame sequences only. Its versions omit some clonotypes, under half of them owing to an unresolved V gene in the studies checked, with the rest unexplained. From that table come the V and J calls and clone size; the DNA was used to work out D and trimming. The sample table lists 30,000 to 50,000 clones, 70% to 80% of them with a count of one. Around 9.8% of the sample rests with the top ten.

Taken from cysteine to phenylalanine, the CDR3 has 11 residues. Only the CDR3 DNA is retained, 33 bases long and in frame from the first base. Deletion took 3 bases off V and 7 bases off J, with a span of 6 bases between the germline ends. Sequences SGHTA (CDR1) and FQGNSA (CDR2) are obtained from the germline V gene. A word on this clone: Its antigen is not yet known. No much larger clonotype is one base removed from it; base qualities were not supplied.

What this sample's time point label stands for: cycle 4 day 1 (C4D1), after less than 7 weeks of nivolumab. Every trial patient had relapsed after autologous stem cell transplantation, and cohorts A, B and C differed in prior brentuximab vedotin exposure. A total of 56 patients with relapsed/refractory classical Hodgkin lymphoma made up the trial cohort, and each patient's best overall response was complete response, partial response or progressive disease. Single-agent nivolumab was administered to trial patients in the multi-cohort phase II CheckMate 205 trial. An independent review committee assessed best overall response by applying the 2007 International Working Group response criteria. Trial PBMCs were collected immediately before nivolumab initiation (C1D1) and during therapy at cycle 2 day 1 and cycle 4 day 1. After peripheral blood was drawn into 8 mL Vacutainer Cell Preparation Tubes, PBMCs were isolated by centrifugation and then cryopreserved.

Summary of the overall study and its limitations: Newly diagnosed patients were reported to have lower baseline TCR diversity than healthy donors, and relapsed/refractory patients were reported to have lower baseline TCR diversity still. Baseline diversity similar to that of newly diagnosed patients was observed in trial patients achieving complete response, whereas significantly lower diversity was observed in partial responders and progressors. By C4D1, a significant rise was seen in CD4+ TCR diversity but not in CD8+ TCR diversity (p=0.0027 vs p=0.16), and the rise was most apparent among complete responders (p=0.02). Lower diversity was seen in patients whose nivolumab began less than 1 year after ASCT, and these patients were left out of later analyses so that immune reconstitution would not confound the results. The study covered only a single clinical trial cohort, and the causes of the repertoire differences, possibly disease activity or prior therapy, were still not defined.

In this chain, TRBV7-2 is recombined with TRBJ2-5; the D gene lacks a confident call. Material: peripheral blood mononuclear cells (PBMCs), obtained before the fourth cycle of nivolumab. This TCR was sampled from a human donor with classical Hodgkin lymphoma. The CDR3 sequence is CASSLSGTQYF. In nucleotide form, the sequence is TGTGCCAGCAGCTTGTCGGGGACCCAGTACTTC.